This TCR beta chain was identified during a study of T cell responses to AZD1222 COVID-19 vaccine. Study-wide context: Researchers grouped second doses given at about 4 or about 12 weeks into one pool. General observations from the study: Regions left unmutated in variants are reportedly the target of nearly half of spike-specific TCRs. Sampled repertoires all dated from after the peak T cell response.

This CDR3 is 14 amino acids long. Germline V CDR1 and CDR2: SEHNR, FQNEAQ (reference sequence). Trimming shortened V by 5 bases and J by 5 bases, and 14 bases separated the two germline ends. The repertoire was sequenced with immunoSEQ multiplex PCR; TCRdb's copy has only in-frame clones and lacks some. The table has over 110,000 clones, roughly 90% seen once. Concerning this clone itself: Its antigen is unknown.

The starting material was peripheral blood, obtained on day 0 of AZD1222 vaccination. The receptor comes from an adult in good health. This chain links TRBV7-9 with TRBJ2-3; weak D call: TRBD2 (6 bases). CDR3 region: CASSDGGTGDTQYF. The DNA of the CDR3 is TGTGCCAGCAGCGACGGAGGGACTGGAGATACGCAGTATTTT.